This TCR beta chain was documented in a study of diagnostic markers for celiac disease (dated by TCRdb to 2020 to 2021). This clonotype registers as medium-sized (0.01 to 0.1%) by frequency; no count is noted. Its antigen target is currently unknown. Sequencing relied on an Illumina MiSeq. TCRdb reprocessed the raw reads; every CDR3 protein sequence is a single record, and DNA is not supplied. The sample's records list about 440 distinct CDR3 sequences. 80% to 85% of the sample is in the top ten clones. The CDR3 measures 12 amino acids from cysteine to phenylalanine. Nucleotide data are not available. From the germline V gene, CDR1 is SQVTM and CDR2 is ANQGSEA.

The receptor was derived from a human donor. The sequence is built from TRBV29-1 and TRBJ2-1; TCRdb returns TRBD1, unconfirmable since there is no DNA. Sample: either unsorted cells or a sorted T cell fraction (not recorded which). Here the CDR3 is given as CSPRTPYNEQFF.